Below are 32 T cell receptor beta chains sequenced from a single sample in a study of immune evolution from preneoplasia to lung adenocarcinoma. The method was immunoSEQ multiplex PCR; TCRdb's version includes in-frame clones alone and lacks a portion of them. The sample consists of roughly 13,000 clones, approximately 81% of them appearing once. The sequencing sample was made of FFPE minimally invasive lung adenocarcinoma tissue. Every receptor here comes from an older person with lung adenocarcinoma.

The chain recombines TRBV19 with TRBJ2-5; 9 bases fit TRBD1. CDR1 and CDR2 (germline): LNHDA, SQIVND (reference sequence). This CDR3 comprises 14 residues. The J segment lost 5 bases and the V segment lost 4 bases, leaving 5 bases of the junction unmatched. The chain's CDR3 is CASSTLDRGETQYF. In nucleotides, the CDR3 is TGTGCCAGTAGTACCTTGGACAGGGGTGAGACCCAGTACTTC.

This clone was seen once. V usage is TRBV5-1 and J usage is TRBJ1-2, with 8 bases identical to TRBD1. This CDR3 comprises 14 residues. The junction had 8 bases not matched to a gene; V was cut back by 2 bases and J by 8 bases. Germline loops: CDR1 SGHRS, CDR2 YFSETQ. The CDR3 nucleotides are TGCGCCAGCAGCTTTGGACAGGGATCGGAAGGCTACACCTTC. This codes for CASSFGQGSEGYTF.

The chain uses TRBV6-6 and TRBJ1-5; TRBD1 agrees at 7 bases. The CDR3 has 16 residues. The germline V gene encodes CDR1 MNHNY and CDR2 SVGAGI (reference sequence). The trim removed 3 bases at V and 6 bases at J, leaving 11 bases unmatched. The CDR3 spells CASSYGQGDVGQPQHF. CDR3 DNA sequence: TGTGCCAGCAGTTATGGGCAGGGGGATGTGGGTCAGCCCCAGCATTTT.

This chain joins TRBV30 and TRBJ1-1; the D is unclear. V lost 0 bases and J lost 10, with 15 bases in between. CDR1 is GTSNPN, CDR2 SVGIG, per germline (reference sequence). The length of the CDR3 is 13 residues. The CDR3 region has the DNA TGTGCCTGGAGTGTGTCGGGGTCCGAAGTAGCTTTCTTT. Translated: CAWSVSGSEVAFF.

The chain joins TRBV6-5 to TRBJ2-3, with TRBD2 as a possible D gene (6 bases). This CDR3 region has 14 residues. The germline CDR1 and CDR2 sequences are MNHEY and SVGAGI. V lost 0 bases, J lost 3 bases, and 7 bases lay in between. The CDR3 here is CASSYSTSTDTQYF. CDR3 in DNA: TGTGCCAGCAGTTACTCGACTAGTACAGATACGCAGTATTTT.

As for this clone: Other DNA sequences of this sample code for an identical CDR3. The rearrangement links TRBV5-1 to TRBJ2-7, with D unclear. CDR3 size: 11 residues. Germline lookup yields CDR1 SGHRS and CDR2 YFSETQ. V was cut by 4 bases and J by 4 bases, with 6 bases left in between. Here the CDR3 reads CASSRGYEQYF. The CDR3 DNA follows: TGCGCCAGCAGCCGTGGTTACGAGCAGTACTTC.

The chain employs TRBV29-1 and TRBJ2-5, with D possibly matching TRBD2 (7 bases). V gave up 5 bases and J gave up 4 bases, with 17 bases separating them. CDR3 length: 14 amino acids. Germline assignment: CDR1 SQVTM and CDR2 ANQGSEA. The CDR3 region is CSVSHGGGRETQYF. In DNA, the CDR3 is TGCAGCGTTTCACATGGGGGCGGGAGAGAGACCCAGTACTTC.

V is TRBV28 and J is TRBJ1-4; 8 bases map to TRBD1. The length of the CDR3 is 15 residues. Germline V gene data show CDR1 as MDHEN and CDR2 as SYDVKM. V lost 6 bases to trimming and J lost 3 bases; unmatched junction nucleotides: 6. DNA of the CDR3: TGTGCCAGCAGACCCCAGGGGGCAGCTAATGAAAAACTGTTTTTT. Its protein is CASRPQGAANEKLFF.

CDR3 nucleotide sequence: TGTGCCAGCAGGCTACTCCTGGGACAGCAAGAGACCCAGTACTTC. Encoded protein: CASRLLLGQQETQYF. This chain connects TRBV2 to TRBJ2-5; 7 nucleotides match TRBD1. Trimming cost V 6 bases and J 2 bases; bases outside gene matches: 9. From germline, CDR1 is SNHLY and CDR2 FYNNEI. The CDR3 is 15 residues long.

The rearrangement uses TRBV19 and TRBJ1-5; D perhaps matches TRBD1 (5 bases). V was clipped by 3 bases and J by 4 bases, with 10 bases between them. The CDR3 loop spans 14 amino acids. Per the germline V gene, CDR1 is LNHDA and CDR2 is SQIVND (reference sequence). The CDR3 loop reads CASSIWQGNQPQHF. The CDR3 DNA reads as TGTGCCAGTAGTATTTGGCAGGGTAATCAGCCCCAGCATTTT.

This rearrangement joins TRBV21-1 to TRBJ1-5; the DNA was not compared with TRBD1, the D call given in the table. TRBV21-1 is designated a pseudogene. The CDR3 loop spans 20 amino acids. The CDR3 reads CASSKGRRDRPTHSNQPQHF. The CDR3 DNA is TGTGCCAGCAGCAAAGGGCGCCGGGACAGACCAACCCATAGCAATCAGCCCCAGCATTTT.

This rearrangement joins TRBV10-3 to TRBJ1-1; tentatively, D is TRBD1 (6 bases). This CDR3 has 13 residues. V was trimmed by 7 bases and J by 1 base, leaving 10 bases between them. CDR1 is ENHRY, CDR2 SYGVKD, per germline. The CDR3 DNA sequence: TGTGCCATCAAGGGGGACGGGAACACTGAAGCTTTCTTT. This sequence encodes CAIKGDGNTEAFF.

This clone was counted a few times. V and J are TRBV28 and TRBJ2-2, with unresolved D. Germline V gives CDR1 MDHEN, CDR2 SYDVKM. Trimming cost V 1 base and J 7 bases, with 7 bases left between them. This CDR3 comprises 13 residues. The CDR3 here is CASSLSNFGELFF. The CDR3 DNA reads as TGTGCCAGCAGTTTATCGAACTTCGGGGAGCTGTTTTTT.

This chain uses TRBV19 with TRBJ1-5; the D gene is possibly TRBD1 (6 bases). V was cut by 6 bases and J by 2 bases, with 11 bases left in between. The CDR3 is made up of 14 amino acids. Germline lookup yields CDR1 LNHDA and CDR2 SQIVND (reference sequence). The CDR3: CASRQGRGNQPQHF. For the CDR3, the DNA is TGTGCCAGTAGGCAGGGGAGGGGCAATCAGCCCCAGCATTTT.

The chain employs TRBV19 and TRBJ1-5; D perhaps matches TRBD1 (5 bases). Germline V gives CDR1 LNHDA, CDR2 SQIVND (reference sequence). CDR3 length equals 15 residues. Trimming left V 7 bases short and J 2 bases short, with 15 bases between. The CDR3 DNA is TGTGCCAGTACCTATAATCAGGGAGGCAATCAGCCCCAGCATTTT. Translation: CASTYNQGGNQPQHF.

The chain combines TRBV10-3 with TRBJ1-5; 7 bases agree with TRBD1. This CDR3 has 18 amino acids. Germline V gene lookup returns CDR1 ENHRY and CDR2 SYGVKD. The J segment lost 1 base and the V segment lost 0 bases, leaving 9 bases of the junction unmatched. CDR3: CAISESRGRQGSNQPQHF. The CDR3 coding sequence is TGTGCCATCAGTGAGTCGCGGGGAAGACAGGGCAGCAATCAGCCCCAGCATTTT.

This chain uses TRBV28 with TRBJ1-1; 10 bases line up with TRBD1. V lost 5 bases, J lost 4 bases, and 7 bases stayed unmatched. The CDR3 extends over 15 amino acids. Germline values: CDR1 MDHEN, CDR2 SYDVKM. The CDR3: CASSLDRGRTTEAFF. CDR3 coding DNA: TGTGCCAGCAGTCTTGACAGGGGGCGTACCACTGAAGCTTTCTTT.

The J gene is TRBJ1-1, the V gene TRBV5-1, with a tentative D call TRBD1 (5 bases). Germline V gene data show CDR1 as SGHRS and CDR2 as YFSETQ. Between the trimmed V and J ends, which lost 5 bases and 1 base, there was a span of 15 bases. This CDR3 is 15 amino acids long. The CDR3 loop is CASSWDGRKNTEAFF. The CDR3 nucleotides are TGCGCCAGCAGTTGGGACGGACGGAAGAACACTGAAGCTTTCTTT.

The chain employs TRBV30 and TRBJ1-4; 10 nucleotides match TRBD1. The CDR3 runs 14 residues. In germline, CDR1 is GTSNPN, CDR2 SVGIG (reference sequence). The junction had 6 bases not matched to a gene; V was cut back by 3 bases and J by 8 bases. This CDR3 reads CAWSNDRGLEKLFF. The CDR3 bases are TGTGCCTGGAGCAACGACAGGGGGCTGGAAAAACTGTTTTTT.

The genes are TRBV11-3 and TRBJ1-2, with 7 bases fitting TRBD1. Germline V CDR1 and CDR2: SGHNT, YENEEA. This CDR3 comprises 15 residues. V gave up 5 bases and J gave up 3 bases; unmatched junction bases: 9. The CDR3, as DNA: TGTGCCAGCAGCGTCAGGGGGAATGTAGACTATGGCTACACCTTC. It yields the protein CASSVRGNVDYGYTF.

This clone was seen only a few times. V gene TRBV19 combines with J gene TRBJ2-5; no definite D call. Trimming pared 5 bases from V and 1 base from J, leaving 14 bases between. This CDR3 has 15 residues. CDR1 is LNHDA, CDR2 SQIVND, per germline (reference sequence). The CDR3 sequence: CASSYRPTGQETQYF. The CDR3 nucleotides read TGTGCCAGTAGTTACCGCCCCACGGGCCAAGAGACCCAGTACTTC.

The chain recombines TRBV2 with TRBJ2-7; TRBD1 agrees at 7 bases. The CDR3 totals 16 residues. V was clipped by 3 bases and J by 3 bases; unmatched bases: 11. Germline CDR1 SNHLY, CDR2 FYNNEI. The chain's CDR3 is CASSDPLTGVGYEQYF. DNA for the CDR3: TGTGCCAGCAGTGACCCCCTAACAGGGGTTGGCTACGAGCAGTACTTC.

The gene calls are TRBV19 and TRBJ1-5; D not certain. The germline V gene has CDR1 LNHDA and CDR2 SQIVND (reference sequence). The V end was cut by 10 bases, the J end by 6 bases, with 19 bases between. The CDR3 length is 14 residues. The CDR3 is CATRLSGVGQPQHF. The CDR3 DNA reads TGTGCCACCAGACTTTCTGGGGTGGGTCAGCCCCAGCATTTT.

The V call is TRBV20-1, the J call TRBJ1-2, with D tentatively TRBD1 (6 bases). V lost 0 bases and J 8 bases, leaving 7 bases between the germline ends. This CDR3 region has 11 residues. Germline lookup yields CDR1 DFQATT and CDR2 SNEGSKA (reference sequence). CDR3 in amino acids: CSARDRGGYTF. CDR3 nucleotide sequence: TGCAGTGCTAGAGACAGGGGCGGCTACACCTTC.

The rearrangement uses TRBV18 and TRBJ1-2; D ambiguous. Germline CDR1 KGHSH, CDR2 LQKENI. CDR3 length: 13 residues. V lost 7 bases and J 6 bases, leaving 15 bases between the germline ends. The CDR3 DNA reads TGTGCCAGCTTTTCCACAACAAACAATGGCTACACCTTC. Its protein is CASFSTTNNGYTF.

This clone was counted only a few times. CDR3 bases: TGTGCCACCCGTTTACAGGGGCCTAACACCGGGGAGCTGTTTTTT. Its protein is CATRLQGPNTGELFF. The chain uses TRBV28 and TRBJ2-2; 7 positions agree with TRBD1. The junction had 10 bases not matched to a gene; V was cut back by 10 bases and J by 2 bases. Looked up from germline, CDR1 is MDHEN and CDR2 is SYDVKM. This CDR3 comprises 15 residues.

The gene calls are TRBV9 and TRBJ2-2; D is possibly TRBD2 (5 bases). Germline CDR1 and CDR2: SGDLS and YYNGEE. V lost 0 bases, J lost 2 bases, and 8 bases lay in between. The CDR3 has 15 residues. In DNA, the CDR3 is TGTGCCAGCAGCGTAGCGGGGTCTAACACCGGGGAGCTGTTTTTT. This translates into CASSVAGSNTGELFF.

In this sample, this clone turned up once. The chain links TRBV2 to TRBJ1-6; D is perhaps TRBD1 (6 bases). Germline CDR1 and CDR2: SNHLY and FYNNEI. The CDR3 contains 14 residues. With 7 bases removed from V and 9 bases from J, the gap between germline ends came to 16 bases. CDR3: CASTARDTVSPLHF. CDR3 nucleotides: TGTGCCAGCACCGCGCGGGACACGGTTTCACCCCTCCACTTT.

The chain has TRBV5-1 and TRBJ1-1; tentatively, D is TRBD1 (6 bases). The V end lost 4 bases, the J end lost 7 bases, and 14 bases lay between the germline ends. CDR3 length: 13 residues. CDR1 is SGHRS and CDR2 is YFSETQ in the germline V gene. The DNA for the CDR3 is TGCGCCAGCAGCGCACAGGGTATGGATGAAGCTTTCTTT. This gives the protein CASSAQGMDEAFF.

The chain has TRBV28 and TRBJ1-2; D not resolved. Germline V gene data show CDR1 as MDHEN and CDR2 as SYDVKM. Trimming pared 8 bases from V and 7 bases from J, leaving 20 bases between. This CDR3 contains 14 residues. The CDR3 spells CASHWGAASGGYTF. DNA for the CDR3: TGTGCCAGCCATTGGGGTGCGGCGTCTGGTGGCTACACCTTC.

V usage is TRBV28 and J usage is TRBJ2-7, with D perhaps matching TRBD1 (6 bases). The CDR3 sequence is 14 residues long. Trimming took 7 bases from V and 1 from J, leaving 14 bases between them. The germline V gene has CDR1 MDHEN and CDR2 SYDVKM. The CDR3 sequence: CASTRTALSYEQYF. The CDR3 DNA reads TGTGCCAGCACCCGGACAGCACTTTCCTACGAGCAGTACTTC.

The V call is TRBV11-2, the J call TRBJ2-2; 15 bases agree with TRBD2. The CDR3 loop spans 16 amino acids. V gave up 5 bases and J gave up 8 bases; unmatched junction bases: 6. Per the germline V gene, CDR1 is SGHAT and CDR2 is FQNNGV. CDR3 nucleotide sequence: TGTGCCAGCAGCCGAGGGACTAGCGGGAGGAGGGGGGAGCTGTTTTTT. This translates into CASSRGTSGRRGELFF. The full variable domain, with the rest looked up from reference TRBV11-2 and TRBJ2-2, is EAGVAQSPRYKIIEKRQSVAFWCNPISGHATLYWYQQILGQGPKLLIQFQNNGVVDDSQLPKDRFSAERLKGVDSTLKIQPAKLEDSAVYLCASSRGTSGRRGELFFGEGSRLTVL.